This T cell receptor beta chain was captured by sequencing in a study of beta chain features in type 1 diabetes. About the research overall: Sorted cells numbering roughly 100,000,000 were examined across all samples.

The CDR3 covers 17 residues. CDR1 is KGHSH, CDR2 LQKENI, per germline. V lost 3 bases and J lost 2, with 17 bases in between. Of note for this clone: The antigen is unknown.

Sorting with CD45RO/CCR7/CD25/CD127/CD95/CD27 yielded naive, central memory, regulatory and stem-like memory CD4+ cells. Study-wide results and caveats: Sequencing of cDNA might inflate the share of cells that strongly express TCR.

Isolated RNA was reverse transcribed in full, so expressed TCRB transcripts were sequenced. Assay: immunoSEQ multiplex PCR; the TCRdb copy retains only in-frame clones and omits some. The sample includes about 320,000 clones, around 15% of them seen just once. V usage is TRBV18 and J usage is TRBJ1-3; D call uncertain. Input material: central memory CD4+ T cells from blood. This TCR was recovered from a man younger than 45 in good health. The CDR3 sequence is CASSPRSVTETGNTIYF. CDR3 DNA sequence: TGTGCCAGCTCACCGAGAAGCGTTACGGAGACTGGAAACACCATATATTTT.